This T cell receptor beta chain was profiled in a study of high-grade serous ovarian cancer treatment subgroups. Sequencing was performed with immunoSEQ multiplex PCR; in TCRdb, only in-frame clones are kept and a portion is missing. The sample consists of around 16,000 clones, roughly 70% of them appearing once. Tumor samples were obtained before definitive surgery or chemotherapy. Germline trimming cut 5 bases from V and 2 bases from J; bases unmatched to any gene: 9. Germline V gives CDR1 SGHVS, CDR2 FNYEAQ. This CDR3 region has 16 residues. Sequencing input: tumor tissue. This TCR came from a human donor with high-grade serous ovarian cancer. The chain uses TRBV7-6 and TRBJ2-5; TRBD1 agrees at 9 bases. The CDR3, as DNA: TGTGCCAGCAGCACCACAGGGGGCGCGGGACAAGAGACCCAGTACTTC. Amino acids: CASSTTGGAGQETQYF.